A single T cell receptor (beta chain) is shown here with its context. Antigen unknown. Assay: immunoSEQ multiplex PCR; the TCRdb copy retains only in-frame clones and omits some. The sample lists 20,000 or so clones; about 70% were seen once. These data are taken from a study of early stage breast cancer tumors. General study findings and limits: Chain pairing and CD4, CD8 or FOXP3 expression were not captured.

Germline loops: CDR1 SQVTM, CDR2 ANQGSEA. V lost 5 bases to trimming and J lost 5 bases, with 13 bases between them. The CDR3 runs to 13 residues. The sequence was collected from a person between 60 and 69 years old with breast cancer. The sample consisted of blood. The gene calls are TRBV29-1 and TRBJ1-3, with unresolved D. CDR3 amino acids: CSVQTTGRNTIYF. The CDR3 DNA sequence: TGCAGCGTTCAGACAACCGGTAGAAACACCATATATTTT.